The 20 T cell receptor beta chains below all came from one sample that was sequenced in a study of cytomegalovirus exposure and HLA in healthy donors. The assay was immunoSEQ multiplex PCR, and TCRdb's table has in-frame clones only and misses some. Here the sample spans around 140,000 clones, approximately 86% being singletons. The source material was PBMCs. All receptors come from a man younger than 35 in good health and CMV-seropositive.

This clone was seen only a few times. The chain links TRBV30 to TRBJ1-3, with unresolved D. CDR1 and CDR2 (germline): GTSNPN, SVGIG (reference sequence). Trimming pared 8 bases from V and 0 bases from J, leaving 11 bases between. The CDR3 totals 13 residues. Here the CDR3 reads CALEKSSGNTIYF. CDR3 DNA sequence: TGTGCCCTAGAAAAGAGCTCTGGAAACACCATATATTTT.

The V call is TRBV11-1, the J call TRBJ2-7, with TRBD1 matching 7 bases. CDR1 and CDR2 (germline): SGHAT, FQDESV (reference sequence). Trimming took 6 bases from V and 3 from J; bases not matched to a gene: 11. The CDR3 is 15 residues long. CDR3 DNA sequence: TGTGCCAGCAGTAAACCGGCACAGGGGAACTACGAGCAGTACTTC. Its protein product is CASSKPAQGNYEQYF.

V and J are TRBV19 and TRBJ2-1; 9 nucleotides match TRBD2. J was trimmed by 8 bases and V by 4 bases; bases with no gene match: 6. This CDR3 has 14 amino acids. CDR1 and CDR2 from the germline V gene are LNHDA and SQIVND (reference sequence). DNA for the CDR3: TGTGCCAGTAGTAGCGGGAGGGCCCTGGATGAGCAGTTCTTC. Translated, it gives CASSSGRALDEQFF.

The genes are TRBV19 and TRBJ1-5; 9 bases are a match to TRBD1. CDR3 length: 13 amino acids. Trimming cost V 7 bases and J 5 bases; bases outside gene matches: 3. CDR1 and CDR2 (germline): LNHDA, SQIVND (reference sequence). The CDR3 coding sequence is TGTGCCAGTACCGGGGACAGGGATCAGCCCCAGCATTTT. Protein product: CASTGDRDQPQHF.

The rearrangement links TRBV18 to TRBJ1-2; D may be TRBD1 (5 bases). The CDR3 extends over 15 amino acids. Per germline, CDR1 KGHSH and CDR2 LQKENI. V shed 2 bases and J shed 7 bases, with 17 bases lying between them. The CDR3 DNA follows: TGTGCCAGCTCACCAGCCCCACCAGGGTCAAGTGGCTACACCTTC. Its translation is CASSPAPPGSSGYTF.

A single count supports this clone. The chain is built from TRBV5-1 and TRBJ1-1; perhaps TRBD1 as D (5 bases). The CDR3 has 15 amino acids. V gave up 3 bases and J gave up 5 bases, with 17 bases separating them. CDR1 and CDR2 from the germline V gene are SGHRS and YFSETQ. The CDR3: CASSSFLGAETEAFF. CDR3 DNA: TGCGCCAGCAGCTCATTTCTTGGGGCGGAGACTGAAGCTTTCTTT.

The CDR3 loop reads CASSESGTGNTIYF. Here the CDR3 DNA reads TGCGCCAGCAGTGAATCCGGGACTGGAAACACCATATATTTT. V and J are TRBV10-2 and TRBJ1-3; D not resolved. Germline assignment: CDR1 WSHSY and CDR2 SAAADI. The CDR3 extends over 14 amino acids. The V and J ends lost 3 bases and 2 bases respectively, with 8 bases between them.

The chain recombines TRBV11-2 with TRBJ1-2; the match to TRBD1 covers 7 bases. In germline, CDR1 is SGHAT, CDR2 FQNNGV. CDR3 length: 14 residues. With V trimmed by 5 bases and J by 5 bases, 8 bases remained unmatched. CDR3 DNA: TGTGCCAGCAGCATAAGGACAGGCCTATATGGCTACACCTTC. Protein sequence: CASSIRTGLYGYTF.

The chain combines TRBV19 with TRBJ1-2, with D maybe TRBD1 (6 bases). CDR1 is LNHDA, CDR2 SQIVND, per germline (reference sequence). The germline V and J ends were trimmed by 4 bases and 0 bases, with 18 bases remaining between them. CDR3 length: 17 amino acids. As DNA, the CDR3 is TGTGCCAGTAGTACTGGGGGCCTAGACCCTGCTAACTATGGCTACACCTTC. As protein: CASSTGGLDPANYGYTF.

This clone was detected only a few times. The chain combines TRBV5-1 with TRBJ1-3, with D perhaps TRBD1 (6 bases). In germline, CDR1 is SGHRS, CDR2 YFSETQ. The V end was cut by 4 bases, the J end by 8 bases, with 16 bases between. This CDR3 has 14 amino acids. CDR3 loop: CASSLGGLTDTIYF. DNA of the CDR3: TGCGCCAGCAGCCTGGGGGGGCTGACGGACACCATATATTTT.

The chain is built from TRBV5-6 and TRBJ1-2, with 7 bases aligning to TRBD1. The CDR3 totals 13 residues. V lost 6 bases and J lost 2; bases outside the gene matches: 4. CDR1 and CDR2 (germline): SGHDT, YYEEEE. CDR3 DNA: TGTGCCAGCACCAAGGACAGGAACTATGGCTACACCTTC. This gives the protein CASTKDRNYGYTF. Drawing the rest from reference TRBV5-6 and TRBJ1-2, the complete variable domain is DAGVTQSPTHLIKTRGQQVTLRCSPKSGHDTVSWYQQALGQGPQFIFQYYEEEERQRGNFPDRFSGHQFPNYSSELNVNALLLGDSALYLCASTKDRNYGYTFGSGTRLTVV.

This chain connects TRBV6-5 to TRBJ2-5; D is uncertain. The V gene's germline CDR1 is MNHEY and CDR2 SVGAGI. V was trimmed by 2 bases and J by 4 bases, leaving 8 bases between them. CDR3 size: 13 residues. CDR3 sequence: CASSYGLRETQYF. CDR3 in DNA: TGTGCCAGCAGTTACGGCTTAAGAGAGACCCAGTACTTC.

The chain employs TRBV9 and TRBJ2-1; 12 nucleotides match TRBD2. The CDR3 has 16 amino acids. Germline assignment: CDR1 SGDLS and CDR2 YYNGEE. V trimming: 1 base; J trimming: 10 bases; junction bases outside the gene matches: 9. CDR3: CASSVRELAGGHEQFF. The CDR3 coding sequence is TGTGCCAGCAGCGTACGGGAACTAGCGGGAGGCCACGAGCAGTTCTTC.

The chain couples TRBV4-1 to TRBJ1-5; D is unclear. V was clipped by 3 bases and J by 0 bases, with 18 bases between them. This CDR3 spans 18 amino acids. CDR1 is MGHRA, CDR2 YSYEKL, per germline. The CDR3 nucleotides are TGCGCCAGCAGCCACCCTCCGATGAGGGTATATAGCAATCAGCCCCAGCATTTT. As protein: CASSHPPMRVYSNQPQHF.

CDR3 in amino acids: CASSLNRAWAYEQFF. CDR3 coding DNA: TGTGCCAGCAGCTTAAATCGAGCCTGGGCTTATGAGCAGTTCTTC. This rearrangement joins TRBV7-2 to TRBJ2-1, with unresolved D. Trimming shortened V by 2 bases and J by 8 bases, and 16 bases separated the two germline ends. Germline values: CDR1 SGHTA, CDR2 FQGNSA. There are 15 residues in the CDR3.

The J gene is TRBJ1-1, the V gene TRBV27; D is ambiguous. Germline CDR1 is MNHEY and CDR2 is SMNVEV (reference sequence). The CDR3 totals 13 residues. The V gene lost 4 bases and the J gene lost 1 base, with 7 bases spanning the gap. CDR3: CASSSRPNTEAFF. CDR3 DNA: TGTGCCAGCAGTTCCAGGCCGAACACTGAAGCTTTCTTT.

V is TRBV6-5 and J is TRBJ1-6; D may be TRBD1 (5 bases). Per the germline V gene, CDR1 is MNHEY and CDR2 is SVGAGI. V shed 7 bases and J shed 10 bases, with 11 bases lying between them. CDR3 length equals 12 residues. The CDR3 protein is CASKQVQSPLHF. The CDR3 DNA follows: TGTGCCAGCAAACAGGTTCAATCACCCCTCCACTTT.

The chain carries TRBV19 and TRBJ1-1, with D perhaps TRBD1 (5 bases). Trimming stripped 3 bases from V and 5 bases from J, with 10 bases between. Germline V CDR1 and CDR2: LNHDA, SQIVND (reference sequence). The CDR3 runs to 13 residues. The CDR3: CASSIREKTEAFF. CDR3 bases: TGTGCCAGTAGTATCAGGGAAAAAACTGAAGCTTTCTTT.

This clone was seen a few times. V is TRBV5-4 and J is TRBJ2-2; 7 nucleotides line up with TRBD1. This CDR3 spans 16 amino acids. V dropped 5 bases and J dropped 7; count of bases not matched to a gene: 14. Germline CDR1 and CDR2: SGHNT and YYREEE (reference sequence). The CDR3 bases are TGTGCCAGCAGTTCCCCTACCAGAGGGGGCGTCGGGGAGCTGTTTTTT. Translating it yields CASSSPTRGGVGELFF.

V gene TRBV11-2 combines with J gene TRBJ2-1, with unresolved D. V was shortened by 2 bases and J by 7 bases, with 9 bases between the two germline ends. The germline V gene has CDR1 SGHAT and CDR2 FQNNGV. The CDR3 sequence is 13 residues long. The CDR3 coding sequence is TGTGCCAGCAGCTTAATTTCCGGGAATGAGCAGTTCTTC. Translated: CASSLISGNEQFF.